A selection of T cell receptor beta chains follows, all from one sample in a study of cytomegalovirus exposure and HLA in healthy donors. This table comes from immunoSEQ multiplex PCR, and its TCRdb copy is limited to in-frame clones, with some not included. The sample yields more than 95,000 clones, approximately 10% seen once. The specimen was PBMCs. These receptor sequences come from a young woman in good health and CMV-seropositive. The CDR3 runs from the conserved cysteine through the conserved F or W. The order of the fields is J gene, V gene, D gene, clone size, CDR3 DNA, CDR3 protein. A D gene is named only where the DNA matches it firmly. Not all rows give a size; the values are once, few, many and, for expanded clones, a class.

j_gene: TRBJ2-7; v_gene: TRBV29-1; d_gene: TRBD2; abundance: .; CDR3nt: TGCAGCGTTGAGGGGCCCGGACTAGCGAATGGGCGCGAGCAGTACTTC; CDR3aa: CSVEGPGLANGREQYF
j_gene: TRBJ2-7; v_gene: TRBV15; d_gene: .; abundance: few; CDR3nt: TGTGCCACCAGCAGAGAGGCGAAGGGGATCTACGAGCAGTACTTC; CDR3aa: CATSREAKGIYEQYF
j_gene: TRBJ1-2; v_gene: TRBV2; d_gene: TRBD1; abundance: few; CDR3nt: TGTGCCAGCAGAGGGACGATAGACAGGGGTGGTGGCTACACCTTC; CDR3aa: CASRGTIDRGGGYTF
j_gene: TRBJ2-7; v_gene: TRBV7-2; d_gene: .; abundance: few; CDR3nt: TGTGCCAGCAGTCCGGGACTCCTGGGGAACGAGCAGTACTTC; CDR3aa: CASSPGLLGNEQYF
j_gene: TRBJ1-2; v_gene: TRBV5-6; d_gene: .; abundance: .; CDR3nt: TGTGCCAGCAGCTTGGTTGGGGGCGGCTATGGCTACACCTTC; CDR3aa: CASSLVGGGYGYTF
j_gene: TRBJ2-1; v_gene: TRBV7-9; d_gene: TRBD2; abundance: few; CDR3nt: TGTGCCCTCATGTCCGCGGGAGGGCCTGTTGATGAGCAGTTCTTC; CDR3aa: CALMSAGGPVDEQFF
j_gene: TRBJ2-3; v_gene: TRBV30; d_gene: TRBD1; abundance: .; CDR3nt: TGTGCCTGGAACACGGGACAGGGAGGGGCAGATACGCAGTATTTT; CDR3aa: CAWNTGQGGADTQYF
j_gene: TRBJ2-1; v_gene: TRBV5-1; d_gene: TRBD2; abundance: .; CDR3nt: TGCGCCAGCAGCTTGGCAGCGGGAGGGCCCCGAGGCAATGAGCAGTTCTTC; CDR3aa: CASSLAAGGPRGNEQFF
j_gene: TRBJ2-1; v_gene: TRBV19; d_gene: .; abundance: .; CDR3nt: TGTGCCAGCCTTCTTAATAAGGGAGACTCCTACAATGAGCAGTTCTTC; CDR3aa: CASLLNKGDSYNEQFF
j_gene: TRBJ1-5; v_gene: TRBV5-8; d_gene: TRBD1; abundance: few; CDR3nt: TGTGCCAGCAGTCGGACAGGGGGATCGGGACAATACCAGCCCCAGCATTTT; CDR3aa: CASSRTGGSGQYQPQHF
j_gene: TRBJ2-3; v_gene: TRBV27; d_gene: .; abundance: .; CDR3nt: TGTGCCAGCAGTTCGGGTACTAGCACAGATACGCAGTATTTT; CDR3aa: CASSSGTSTDTQYF
j_gene: TRBJ2-3; v_gene: TRBV28; d_gene: .; abundance: .; CDR3nt: TGTGCCAGCAGTGGGTTAGGCAGGGGACCCTCCACAGATACGCAGTATTTT; CDR3aa: CASSGLGRGPSTDTQYF
j_gene: TRBJ2-7; v_gene: TRBV11-1; d_gene: .; abundance: .; CDR3nt: TGTGCCAGCTGCCCCGACGGGACTCCTTGGGAAGAGCAGTACTTC; CDR3aa: CASCPDGTPWEEQYF
j_gene: TRBJ1-5; v_gene: TRBV18; d_gene: .; abundance: few; CDR3nt: TGTGCCAGCGCCCAATACGGTGACAATCAGCCCCAGCATTTT; CDR3aa: CASAQYGDNQPQHF
j_gene: TRBJ1-2; v_gene: TRBV27; d_gene: .; abundance: .; CDR3nt: TGTGCCAGCAGCGGGGAGAGCTATGGCTACACCTTC; CDR3aa: CASSGESYGYTF
j_gene: TRBJ2-1; v_gene: TRBV28; d_gene: .; abundance: .; CDR3nt: TGTGCCAGCAGTGAGGGGGAAATGAGTCCCAATGAGCAGTTCTTC; CDR3aa: CASSEGEMSPNEQFF
j_gene: TRBJ1-2; v_gene: TRBV19; d_gene: .; abundance: .; CDR3nt: TGTGCCAGTAGCAGAGACCCTAACGGGGGCTACACCTTC; CDR3aa: CASSRDPNGGYTF
j_gene: TRBJ1-5; v_gene: TRBV5-6; d_gene: .; abundance: few; CDR3nt: TGTGCCAGCAGCCACCGGGAAAAAAATCAGCCCCAGCATTTT; CDR3aa: CASSHREKNQPQHF
j_gene: TRBJ2-3; v_gene: TRBV27; d_gene: TRBD2; abundance: few; CDR3nt: TGTGCCAGCAGTTTGGGACTAGCGGGAGCTTTCCCAGATACGCAGTATTTT; CDR3aa: CASSLGLAGAFPDTQYF
j_gene: TRBJ1-1; v_gene: TRBV14; d_gene: .; abundance: .; CDR3nt: TGTGCCAGCAGCCATTCGGGTTCCTTGAACACTGAAGCTTTCTTT; CDR3aa: CASSHSGSLNTEAFF
j_gene: TRBJ2-1; v_gene: TRBV5-1; d_gene: .; abundance: few; CDR3nt: TGCGCCAGCAGCTTCTCGGATGAGCAGTTCTTC; CDR3aa: CASSFSDEQFF
j_gene: TRBJ1-1; v_gene: TRBV28; d_gene: .; abundance: .; CDR3nt: TGTGCCAGCGGCCTTGGTGGACAGTCAGCGGGGGCTTTCTTT; CDR3aa: CASGLGGQSAGAFF
j_gene: TRBJ2-5; v_gene: TRBV11-2; d_gene: TRBD2; abundance: .; CDR3nt: TGTGCCAGCAGTCGGACTAGCGGGAGGTTGGAGACCCAGTACTTC; CDR3aa: CASSRTSGRLETQYF
j_gene: TRBJ1-4; v_gene: TRBV11-2; d_gene: TRBD1; abundance: .; CDR3nt: TGTGCCAGCAGCTTAGTTACAGGGGGGAATGAAAAACTGTTTTTT; CDR3aa: CASSLVTGGNEKLFF
j_gene: TRBJ2-1; v_gene: TRBV6-5; d_gene: TRBD2; abundance: few; CDR3nt: TGTGCCAGCACCTATCTAGCGGGAGGGCCTTATGAGCAGTTCTTC; CDR3aa: CASTYLAGGPYEQFF
j_gene: TRBJ1-2; v_gene: TRBV5-6; d_gene: .; abundance: few; CDR3nt: TGTGCCAGCAGCTTGCGGGCGGGGGTCGCGAGCTATGGCTACACCTTC; CDR3aa: CASSLRAGVASYGYTF
j_gene: TRBJ1-3; v_gene: TRBV19; d_gene: .; abundance: .; CDR3nt: TGTGCCAGTAGGGTCGGTCGGAGCTACTCTGGAAACACCATATATTTT; CDR3aa: CASRVGRSYSGNTIYF
j_gene: TRBJ2-3; v_gene: TRBV7-9; d_gene: .; abundance: .; CDR3nt: TGTGCCAGCAACCCCCAAACCTACACAGATACGCAGTATTTT; CDR3aa: CASNPQTYTDTQYF
j_gene: TRBJ1-2; v_gene: TRBV5-1; d_gene: .; abundance: .; CDR3nt: TGCGCCAGCAGACTCCAGGACAGCTATGGCTACACCTTC; CDR3aa: CASRLQDSYGYTF
j_gene: TRBJ1-5; v_gene: TRBV21-1; d_gene: .; abundance: few; CDR3nt: TGTGCCAGCAGCAAAGGAGTGGTGAGGGGCCGGGGGAATCAGCCCCAGCATTTT; CDR3aa: CASSKGVVRGRGNQPQHF
j_gene: TRBJ1-1; v_gene: TRBV9; d_gene: .; abundance: few; CDR3nt: TGTGCCAGCAGCGTAGACCGAGACACTGAAGCTTTCTTT; CDR3aa: CASSVDRDTEAFF
j_gene: TRBJ2-1; v_gene: TRBV7-2; d_gene: TRBD2; abundance: .; CDR3nt: TGTGCCAGCAGCTTTTCCGGGACTAGGCCGTTCTTC; CDR3aa: CASSFSGTRPFF
j_gene: TRBJ1-4; v_gene: TRBV7-2; d_gene: TRBD1; abundance: .; CDR3nt: TGTGCCAGCACCGGGGACAGGGTTAATGAAAAACTGTTTTTT; CDR3aa: CASTGDRVNEKLFF
j_gene: TRBJ2-1; v_gene: TRBV29-1; d_gene: .; abundance: .; CDR3nt: TGCAGCGCGGTGGGGGGCTCCTACAATGAGCAGTTCTTC; CDR3aa: CSAVGGSYNEQFF
j_gene: TRBJ1-1; v_gene: TRBV4-1; d_gene: .; abundance: few; CDR3nt: TGCGCCAGCAGCCAAGTCCCGGGACTTGTCTTGGGAGCTTTCTTT; CDR3aa: CASSQVPGLVLGAFF
j_gene: TRBJ1-2; v_gene: TRBV6-5; d_gene: TRBD1; abundance: few; CDR3nt: TGTGCCAGCAGTTACTCGGGGGGACAGCCCTATGGCTACACCTTC; CDR3aa: CASSYSGGQPYGYTF
j_gene: TRBJ2-5; v_gene: TRBV5-5; d_gene: .; abundance: .; CDR3nt: TGTGCCAGCAGCTCTTATAACCAAGAGACCCAGTACTTC; CDR3aa: CASSSYNQETQYF
j_gene: TRBJ1-5; v_gene: TRBV25-1; d_gene: .; abundance: few; CDR3nt: TGTGCCAGCCAGGGACTGCCAAATCAGCCCCAGCATTTT; CDR3aa: CASQGLPNQPQHF
j_gene: TRBJ2-3; v_gene: TRBV9; d_gene: TRBD1; abundance: .; CDR3nt: TGTGCCAGCAGCGCGAACACAGGGGGGTCTAGCACAGATACGCAGTATTTT; CDR3aa: CASSANTGGSSTDTQYF
j_gene: TRBJ1-4; v_gene: TRBV2; d_gene: .; abundance: .; CDR3nt: TGTGCCAGCAGTGAATCCTTAGGGGGTGAAAAACTGTTTTTT; CDR3aa: CASSESLGGEKLFF
j_gene: TRBJ2-1; v_gene: TRBV7-2; d_gene: .; abundance: .; CDR3nt: TGTGCCAGCAGCCTCCGGGGCGGGAATGGCTACAATGAGCAGTTCTTC; CDR3aa: CASSLRGGNGYNEQFF
j_gene: TRBJ1-2; v_gene: TRBV18; d_gene: .; abundance: .; CDR3nt: TGTGCCAGCTCACCAGGGGGAGGCTATGGCTACACCTTC; CDR3aa: CASSPGGGYGYTF